This is a list of T cell receptor beta chains from one sample in a study of T-cell reconstitution after alpha-beta-depleted transplantation in children. TCRdb reprocessed the PCR reads via MiXCR and lists one record per CDR3 protein. The sample includes around 500,000 distinct CDR3 sequences, more than 20% of them seen just once. The material was PBMCs, mostly from graft donor cells, obtained 360 days after TCRalphabeta/CD19-depleted stem cell transplant. The source is a boy younger than two who had a stem cell transplant for acute myeloid leukemia, so the T cells may come from the graft donor. CDR3s include the opening cysteine and the closing phenylalanine or tryptophan. A D gene is named only where the DNA matches it firmly. Clone size is not always given. Where it is, it says once, few, many or a class for expanded clones.

j_call | clone_size | v_call | d_call | cdr3_aa | cdr3_nt
TRBJ1-1 | many | TRBV5-5 | TRBD1 | CASSLAQTGGTEAFF | TGTGCCAGCAGCTTGGCGCAGACAGGGGGCACTGAAGCTTTCTTT
TRBJ1-5 | few | TRBV20-1 | - | CSARATGTDFNQPQHF | TGCAGTGCTAGGGCAACCGGGACGGATTTCAATCAGCCCCAGCATTTT
TRBJ2-5 | few | TRBV20-1 | - | CSSTRGQETQYF | TGCAGTTCCACCCGTGGACAAGAGACCCAGTACTTC
TRBJ2-7 | - | TRBV12-3/TRBV12-4 | - | CASSSNLGRRTYEQYF | TGTGCCAGCAGTTCCAACCTGGGCCGGAGGACCTACGAGCAGTACTTC
TRBJ1-5 | many | TRBV12-3/TRBV12-4 | - | CASSSPGGSQPQHF | TGTGCCAGCAGTTCTCCGGGGGGCAGTCAGCCCCAGCATTTT
TRBJ2-7 | few | TRBV20-1 | TRBD1 | CSAGDRASYEQYF | TGCAGTGCAGGGGACAGGGCCTCCTACGAGCAGTACTTC
TRBJ2-1 | - | TRBV5-6 | - | CASSLQYSYNEQFF | TGTGCCAGCAGCTTGCAGTACTCCTACAATGAGCAGTTCTTC
TRBJ2-5 | many | TRBV12-3/TRBV12-4 | - | CASSFGRLAPMETQYF | TGTGCCAGCAGTTTCGGACGCCTGGCTCCGATGGAGACCCAGTACTTC
TRBJ1-1 | many | TRBV12-3/TRBV12-4 | - | CASSLVGTEAFF | TGTGCCAGCAGCTTGGTGGGGACAGAAGCTTTCTTT
TRBJ1-2 | once | TRBV20-1 | - | CSARDFRTEASYGYTF | TGCAGTGCTAGAGATTTTAGGACGGAGGCCTCTTATGGCTACACCTTC
TRBJ2-2 | - | TRBV15 | TRBD1 | CATSYTGAYTGELFF | TGTGCCACCAGTTATACAGGGGCCTACACCGGGGAGCTGTTTTTT
TRBJ2-3 | many | TRBV20-1 | - | CSASGPAGLAQYF | TGCAGTGCTAGTGGTCCCGCAGGGCTGGCGCAGTATTTT
TRBJ1-2 | - | TRBV29-1 | - | CSVVLGGAGGYTF | TGCAGCGTTGTCCTGGGGGGAGCGGGCGGCTACACCTTC
TRBJ1-2 | once | TRBV7-3 | - | CASSSLLGGMAYGYTF | TGTGCCAGCAGCTCGCTCCTAGGGGGGATGGCCTATGGCTACACCTTC
TRBJ1-2 | once | TRBV12-3/TRBV12-4 | - | CASSPPGVWGYTF | TGTGCCAGCAGTCCCCCAGGGGTTTGGGGCTACACCTTC
TRBJ2-2 | - | TRBV27 | TRBD1 | CASSWDSTNTGELFF | TGTGCCAGCAGTTGGGACAGCACGAACACCGGGGAGCTGTTTTTT
TRBJ2-1 | - | TRBV12-3/TRBV12-4 | TRBD1 | CASSLGDRGQDEQFF | TGTGCCAGCAGTCTAGGGGACAGGGGCCAGGATGAGCAGTTCTTC
TRBJ2-5 | - | TRBV7-2 | - | CASSLVQKESATQYF | TGTGCCAGCAGCTTAGTCCAGAAAGAAAGCGCGACCCAGTACTTC
TRBJ1-5 | many | TRBV5-1 | - | CASSRVPGSNQPQHF | TGCGCCAGCAGCCGAGTCCCGGGTAGCAATCAGCCCCAGCATTTT
TRBJ2-5 | few | TRBV6-2/TRBV6-3 | - | CATRKRGLSGGETQYF | TGTGCCACCAGAAAACGGGGCCTTAGCGGTGGAGAGACCCAGTACTTC
TRBJ2-3 | many | TRBV20-1 | - | CKPHFPGRRPTDTQYF | TGCAAACCACATTTTCCGGGACGCCGCCCCACAGATACGCAGTATTTT
TRBJ1-2 | few | TRBV29-1 | - | CSVEEQSFAYGYTF | TGCAGCGTTGAAGAACAGAGTTTTGCCTATGGCTACACCTTC
TRBJ1-2 | few | TRBV20-1 | - | CSARPRVDYGYTF | TGCAGTGCTCGACCCAGGGTAGACTATGGCTACACCTTC
TRBJ2-7 | - | TRBV12-3/TRBV12-4 | - | CASSTGAGEQYF | TGTGCCAGCAGTACAGGGGCGGGGGAGCAGTACTTC
TRBJ2-1 | many | TRBV9 | - | CASSDRTFSGTEQFF | TGTGCCAGCAGCGACAGAACGTTCTCCGGGACTGAGCAGTTCTTC
TRBJ1-2 | many | TRBV12-3/TRBV12-4 | - | CASGAHYGYTF | TGTGCCAGCGGAGCGCACTATGGCTACACCTTC
TRBJ2-7 | few | TRBV7-2 | - | CASSSVPGPPKSF | TGTGCCAGCAGCTCCGTACCCGGGCCACCCAAGAGCTTC
TRBJ1-2 | - | TRBV5-8 | - | CASSRTVQYGYTF | TGTGCCAGCAGCAGGACAGTGCAGTACGGCTACACCTTC
TRBJ2-1 | few | TRBV12-3/TRBV12-4 | - | CASSLAAGAYNEQFF | TGTGCCAGCAGTTTAGCGGCGGGGGCTTACAATGAGCAGTTCTTC
TRBJ2-1 | few | TRBV27 | - | CASAGRGHYNEQFF | TGTGCCAGCGCCGGGAGGGGGCATTACAATGAGCAGTTCTTC
TRBJ2-1 | many | TRBV6-1 | - | CASSPGGPDEQFF | TGTGCCAGCAGTCCCGGGGGCCCGGATGAGCAGTTCTTC
TRBJ1-2 | few | TRBV12-3/TRBV12-4 | - | CASRIGAHYGYTF | TGTGCCAGCCGCATAGGGGCCCACTATGGCTACACCTTC
TRBJ2-1 | once | TRBV6-2/TRBV6-3 | - | CASSYSLGGSSYNEQFF | TGTGCCAGCAGTTACTCGCTGGGGGGAAGTTCCTACAATGAGCAGTTCTTC
TRBJ1-1 | few | TRBV5-1 | - | CASSLESRVNTEAFF | TGCGCCAGCAGCTTGGAGAGCAGGGTGAACACTGAAGCTTTCTTT
TRBJ2-6 | - | TRBV4-1 | TRBD2 | CASSQTYTSEGANVLTF | TGCGCCAGCAGCCAAACCTATACTAGCGAGGGGGCCAACGTCCTGACTTTC
TRBJ1-3 | many | TRBV25-1 | - | CASSGQQYSSGNTIYF | TGTGCCAGCAGTGGGCAACAGTATTCCTCTGGAAACACCATATATTTT
TRBJ1-2 | - | TRBV6-1 | - | CASSRGPSYGYTF | TGTGCCAGCAGCCGCGGACCTTCCTATGGCTACACCTTC
TRBJ2-1 | many | TRBV4-3 | - | CASSQEGVTYNEQFF | TGCGCCAGCAGCCAAGAGGGAGTTACCTACAATGAGCAGTTCTTC
TRBJ2-1 | - | TRBV7-6 | TRBD1 | CASSATGQNNEQFF | TGTGCCAGCAGCGCTACGGGACAGAACAATGAGCAGTTCTTC
TRBJ1-2 | - | TRBV15 | TRBD1 | CATSRDRAVSGYTF | TGTGCCACCAGCAGGGACAGGGCCGTTAGTGGCTACACCTTC
TRBJ2-1 | many | TRBV27 | - | CASSPLASVGYNEQFF | TGTGCCAGCAGTCCCCTAGCCTCGGTGGGCTACAATGAGCAGTTCTTC
TRBJ1-2 | - | TRBV12-3/TRBV12-4 | - | CASSYTGLGYGYTF | TGTGCCAGCAGTTATACAGGGCTCGGGTATGGCTACACCTTC
TRBJ2-2 | many | TRBV6-5 | - | CASRMQGRTGELFF | TGTGCCAGCCGTATGCAGGGGCGGACCGGGGAGCTGTTTTTT
TRBJ2-3 | many | TRBV28 | TRBD2 | CASSSRTSGGPSTDTQYF | TGTGCCAGCAGTTCCCGGACTAGCGGGGGTCCTAGCACAGATACGCAGTATTTT